This T cell receptor beta chain appears in the sequencing data of a study of T cells in tuberculosis. Across the study: This South African cohort compared adolescents with or without latent tuberculosis against adults with active tuberculosis.

Documented time point: new active TB diagnosis, blood taken before or within 7 days of starting treatment. Measured with immunoSEQ multiplex PCR; TCRdb has only the in-frame clones, and not every one. The sample holds 30,000 to 40,000 clones; roughly 95% are singletons and the top ten take about 4.7%. Trimming removed 3 bases from V and 8 bases from J; junction bases left unmatched: 6. The CDR3 has 14 residues. The germline V gene encodes CDR1 KGHSH and CDR2 LQKENI. This TCR was sampled from an adult with tuberculosis. The sequenced sample was PBMCs, obtained at tuberculosis diagnosis. V is TRBV18 and J is TRBJ2-1, with 8 bases matching TRBD2. The CDR3 region has the DNA TGTGCCAGCTCACCCCTCGGGGGGGCGGATGAGCAGTTCTTC. It specifies CASSPLGGADEQFF.